The entry that follows covers one T cell receptor beta chain sequence. Its antigen remains unknown. With 4 bases clipped from V and 5 bases from J, the junction kept 2 bases outside the gene matches. CDR3 length equals 13 residues. CDR1 is KGHSH, CDR2 LQKENI, per germline. Here immunoSEQ multiplex PCR was the method, and the copy in TCRdb shows in-frame clones only, minus some. The table lists 88,000 or so clones, roughly nine tenths of them singletons, with nearly 0.11% in the top ten. This specimen comes from a study of graft-versus-host responses after intestinal transplantation. Study information: Those transplanted obtained multivisceral, liver-intestinal, or isolated intestinal grafts. All recipients were given anti-thymocyte globulin induction, and tacrolimus and steroids were then administered for about three years.

Study-wide results and limits: Peak levels of circulating GvH clones tracked with early post-transplant HvG declines.

This receptor was obtained from a human donor who received an intestinal transplant. Sequencing was performed on unstimulated CD4+ T cells sorted from spleen or lymph node cells, taken before intestinal transplant. The rearrangement joins TRBV18 to TRBJ2-1, with TRBD1 identical over 7 bases. The CDR3 loop is CASSLGTDNEQFF. Here the CDR3 DNA reads TGTGCCAGCTCACTGGGGACAGACAATGAGCAGTTCTTC.